Listed below are T cell receptor beta chains from one sample, sequenced in a study of chemoradiotherapy in HPV16-positive cancers. Generated by immunoSEQ multiplex PCR, the TCRdb table keeps only in-frame clones and is missing some. The sample lists a few thousand clones, 76% occurring once. The sample was collected from a patient who underwent chemoradiotherapy. The receptors were gathered from a human donor with HPV-associated anogenital cancer. The CDR3 runs from the conserved cysteine through the conserved F or W. D genes are given only for firm matches. Clone size is shown for a subset of rows, as once, few, many or a class of expanded clone.

TRBV7-2,TRBJ1-2,-,-,TGTGCCAGCAGCTTAGACGGGCCAGCGGGTGGCTACACCTTC,CASSLDGPAGGYTF
TRBV19,TRBJ1-4,-,TRBD1,TGTGCCAGTAGTCTCGGGCAGGGGGCAACTAATGAAAAACTGTTTTTT,CASSLGQGATNEKLFF
TRBV5-6,TRBJ1-1,-,TRBD1,TGTGCCAGCAGCGCGGCGACAGGGGTGGGGAACACTGAAGCTTTCTTT,CASSAATGVGNTEAFF
TRBV19,TRBJ1-5,-,TRBD1,TGTGCCAGTAGTCCGGGACAGGGGGTGAAGGGGCCCCAGCATTTT,CASSPGQGVKGPQHF
TRBV2,TRBJ1-1,-,-,TGTGCCAGCAGTGAGGGGGTAGGGAGGGTCACTGAAGCTTTCTTT,CASSEGVGRVTEAFF
TRBV19,TRBJ1-2,-,-,TGTGCCAGTAGTATAGGGCGGACTAACTATGGCTACACCTTC,CASSIGRTNYGYTF
TRBV7-2,TRBJ1-3,-,-,TGTGCCAGCAGCTTAGAGGGGAGGACCATATATTTT,CASSLEGRTIYF
TRBV5-1,TRBJ1-2,few,TRBD1,TGCGCCAGCAGCTTCGTCTTCGGACAGGCCTATGGCTACACCTTC,CASSFVFGQAYGYTF
TRBV30,TRBJ1-1,-,-,TGTGCCTGCAACACAGGGTATTCGGGCACTGAAGCTTTCTTT,CACNTGYSGTEAFF
TRBV7-2,TRBJ2-3,-,TRBD1,TGTGCCAGCAGCTTCATCGAGGGGGCCTCAGATACGCAGTATTTT,CASSFIEGASDTQYF
TRBV6-5,TRBJ2-7,few,-,TGTGCCAGCGGTGGCGACAACTCCTACGAGCAGTACTTC,CASGGDNSYEQYF
TRBV6-6,TRBJ1-1,-,-,TGTGCCAGCAGCTGGCCTAACACTGAAGCTTTCTTT,CASSWPNTEAFF
TRBV13,TRBJ2-3,-,-,TGTGCCAGCAGCTACCCCCCTCATACGCAGTATTTT,CASSYPPHTQYF
TRBV5-4,TRBJ1-2,-,-,TGTGCCAGCAGCCTAACACCTTACTATGGCTACACCTTC,CASSLTPYYGYTF
TRBV30,TRBJ2-3,-,TRBD2,TGTGCCTGGAGCCTACTAGCGCTCAGCACAGATACGCAGTATTTT,CAWSLLALSTDTQYF
TRBV6-5,TRBJ2-3,-,-,TGTGCCAGCTTAGCGAGACCCACAGATACGCAGTATTTT,CASLARPTDTQYF
TRBV11-2,TRBJ2-1,-,-,TGTGCCAGCAGCTTTAAGACAGAGATCAATGAGCAGTTCTTC,CASSFKTEINEQFF
TRBV7-6,TRBJ2-7,-,-,TGTGCCAGCAGCTTACGAGGAGAACGGTACGAGCAGTACTTC,CASSLRGERYEQYF
TRBV9,TRBJ2-7,once,TRBD2,TGTGCCAGCAGCGTAGGACTAGCGGCAGCCTACGAGCAGTACTTC,CASSVGLAAAYEQYF
TRBV7-9,TRBJ2-1,-,TRBD2,TGTGCCAGCAGCTCCCTACTAGCGGGGCCCTACAATGAGCAGTTCTTC,CASSSLLAGPYNEQFF
TRBV19,TRBJ1-1,once,-,TGTGCCAGTAGTATCCTCACAGGGTTGAGGGAAGCTTTCTTT,CASSILTGLREAFF
TRBV5-4,TRBJ1-2,-,-,TGTGCCAGCAGCCCCCAGGGAATCAACTATGGCTACACCTTC,CASSPQGINYGYTF
TRBV7-9,TRBJ2-3,-,TRBD1,TGTGCCAGCAGCTTTCGACAGGGTCCGGCGACAGATACGCAGTATTTT,CASSFRQGPATDTQYF
TRBV2,TRBJ2-1,-,-,TGTGCCAGCAGTGATCTGGGTTACAATGAGCAGTTCTTC,CASSDLGYNEQFF
TRBV7-9,TRBJ2-5,-,-,TGTGCCAGCAGTCTCTCGCCCCCGTCGTCAGGGGAGACCCAGTACTTC,CASSLSPPSSGETQYF
TRBV9,TRBJ2-1,few,-,TGTGCCAGCAGCGCCGAGGGGAGCTCCTACAATGAGCAGTTCTTC,CASSAEGSSYNEQFF
TRBV7-9,TRBJ2-3,-,-,TGTGCCAGCAGCTTAACAGGGGATACGCAGTATTTT,CASSLTGDTQYF
TRBV5-4,TRBJ2-1,-,-,TGTGCCAGCAGCTGGAGCTCCTACAATGAGCAGTTCTTC,CASSWSSYNEQFF
TRBV19,TRBJ1-6,few,TRBD1,TGTGCCACCTTGGGACAGATGAATTCACCCCTCCACTTT,CATLGQMNSPLHF
TRBV18,TRBJ1-5,-,-,TGTGCCAGTATCGCCCGGTTTAGCAATCAGCCCCAGCATTTT,CASIARFSNQPQHF
TRBV7-2,TRBJ1-2,few,-,TGTGCCAGCAGCCGCTCTGGCTATGGCTACACCTTC,CASSRSGYGYTF
TRBV19,TRBJ2-1,-,-,TGTGCCAGTAGTATCGGCCTAGCAGCCTACAATGAGCAGTTCTTC,CASSIGLAAYNEQFF
TRBV7-8,TRBJ2-1,few,-,TGTGCCAGCATCATCTACAATGAGCAGTTCTTC,CASIIYNEQFF
TRBV15,TRBJ2-2,-,-,TGTGCCACCAGCAGAGATTCGGGTATGACCGACACCGGGGAGCTGTTTTTT,CATSRDSGMTDTGELFF
TRBV9,TRBJ2-2,-,-,TGTGCCAGCAGCTCTACAAGGACTGGGATTTACGGGGAGCTGTTTTTT,CASSSTRTGIYGELFF
TRBV23-1,TRBJ2-7,-,-,TGCGCCAGCAGTCCCGCGGGTTCAACCTACGAGCAGTACTTC,CASSPAGSTYEQYF
TRBV27,TRBJ1-3,-,-,TGTGCCAGCAGTACGGGGGGCTCTGGAAACACCATATATTTT,CASSTGGSGNTIYF
TRBV6-5,TRBJ1-4,-,-,TGTGCCAGCAGGAATTCAGCTGCAACTAATGAAAAACTGTTTTTT,CASRNSAATNEKLFF
TRBV7-2,TRBJ1-6,-,TRBD1,TGTGCCAGCAGCCCGAGACAGGGGGCTTTTAATTCACCCCTCCACTTT,CASSPRQGAFNSPLHF
TRBV2,TRBJ2-1,-,-,TGTGCCAGCAGTGACCAACGGGAGAAGTACAATGAGCAGTTCTTC,CASSDQREKYNEQFF
TRBV5-8,TRBJ1-1,-,-,TGTGCCAGCAGCTGGCGGTGGGGCACTGAAGCTTTCTTT,CASSWRWGTEAFF
TRBV18,TRBJ1-1,few,-,TGTGCCAGCTCACCAGGCAGGGGTAGCCTCGCGAACACTGAAGCTTTCTTT,CASSPGRGSLANTEAFF
TRBV10-3,TRBJ2-7,-,TRBD2,TGTGCCATCAGTGTCGGGGGGAGTTCCTACGAGCAGTACTTC,CAISVGGSSYEQYF
TRBV2,TRBJ2-7,few,-,TGTGCCAGCAGTGATGACCTCTATGGCGCCTACGAGCAGTACTTC,CASSDDLYGAYEQYF
TRBV4-3,TRBJ2-2,-,-,TGCGCCAGCAGCCCGGACGTCGCGAGCACCGGGGAGCTGTTTTTT,CASSPDVASTGELFF
TRBV7-2,TRBJ1-2,-,-,TGTGCCAGCAGCCCATCCTTGGGAGGAGAAGGCTACACCTTC,CASSPSLGGEGYTF
TRBV4-3,TRBJ1-5,-,-,TGCGCCAGCAGCCAAGAAACGTCGACAGGTAGCAATCAGCCCCAGCATTTT,CASSQETSTGSNQPQHF
TRBV10-3,TRBJ2-7,-,-,TGTGCCATCAGTTGGAGCTTTTACGAGCAGTACTTC,CAISWSFYEQYF